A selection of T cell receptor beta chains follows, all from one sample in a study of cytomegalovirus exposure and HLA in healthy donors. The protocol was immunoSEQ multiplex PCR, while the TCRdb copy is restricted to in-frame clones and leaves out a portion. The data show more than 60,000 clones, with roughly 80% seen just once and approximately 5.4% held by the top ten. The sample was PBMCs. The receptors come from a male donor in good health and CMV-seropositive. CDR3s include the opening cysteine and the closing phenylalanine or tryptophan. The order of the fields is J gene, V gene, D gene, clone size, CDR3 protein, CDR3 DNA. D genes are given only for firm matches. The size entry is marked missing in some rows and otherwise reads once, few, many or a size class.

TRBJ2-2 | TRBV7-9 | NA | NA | CASSLGAGLNTGELFF | TGTGCCAGCAGCTTAGGGGCAGGTCTTAACACCGGGGAGCTGTTTTTT
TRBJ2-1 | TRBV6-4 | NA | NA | CASSDSAGTTYNEQFF | TGTGCCAGCAGTGACTCAGCGGGGACAACCTACAATGAGCAGTTCTTC
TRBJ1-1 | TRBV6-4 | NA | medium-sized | CASSRAGRTEAFF | TGTGCCAGCAGCAGGGCCGGGAGGACTGAAGCTTTCTTT
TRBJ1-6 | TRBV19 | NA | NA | CAVGGGATPSPLHF | TGTGCCGTTGGGGGGGGAGCTACTCCTTCACCCCTCCACTTT
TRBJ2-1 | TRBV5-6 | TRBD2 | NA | CASSLPGLASSYNEQFF | TGTGCCAGCAGCTTACCGGGACTAGCGTCCTCCTACAATGAGCAGTTCTTC
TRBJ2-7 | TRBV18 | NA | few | CASSPAGLEQYF | TGTGCCAGCTCACCGGCGGGACTCGAGCAGTACTTC
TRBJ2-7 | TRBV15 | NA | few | CATSRDAARTYEQYF | TGTGCCACCAGCAGAGATGCGGCCCGCACCTACGAGCAGTACTTC
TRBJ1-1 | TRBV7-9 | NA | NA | CASSLGGGGGLGTEAFF | TGTGCCAGCAGCTTAGGGGGGGGAGGGGGTTTAGGCACTGAAGCTTTCTTT
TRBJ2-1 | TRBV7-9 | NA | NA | CASSSRMQFF | TGTGCCAGCAGCTCGAGGATGCAGTTCTTC
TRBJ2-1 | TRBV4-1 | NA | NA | CASSQAEVGGNEQFF | TGCGCCAGCAGCCAAGCGGAAGTAGGGGGCAATGAGCAGTTCTTC
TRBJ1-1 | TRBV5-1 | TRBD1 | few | CASSLGQGQGTEAFF | TGCGCCAGCAGCCTAGGACAGGGGCAGGGGACTGAAGCTTTCTTT
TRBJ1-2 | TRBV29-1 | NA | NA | CSVETGLGYGYTF | TGCAGCGTTGAAACAGGGCTCGGCTATGGCTACACCTTC
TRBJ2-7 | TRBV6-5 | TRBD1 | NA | CASSYSSRGHSYEQYF | TGTGCCAGCAGTTACTCGAGCAGGGGGCACTCCTACGAGCAGTACTTC
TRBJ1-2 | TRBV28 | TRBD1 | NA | CASSLGQGVDGYTF | TGTGCCAGCAGTTTAGGGCAGGGGGTCGATGGCTACACCTTC
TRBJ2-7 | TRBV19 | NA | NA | CASSIGLSYEQYF | TGTGCCAGTAGTATAGGACTCTCCTACGAGCAGTACTTC
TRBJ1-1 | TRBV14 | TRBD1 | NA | CASSRKGARGHSEAFF | TGTGCCAGCAGCCGAAAGGGGGCCAGGGGGCACTCTGAAGCTTTCTTT
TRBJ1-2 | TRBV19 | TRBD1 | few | CAIKTGTGNYGYTF | TGTGCCATAAAAACCGGGACAGGGAACTATGGCTACACCTTC
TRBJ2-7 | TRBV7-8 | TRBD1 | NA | CASSFRDRGYEQYF | TGTGCCAGCAGCTTCCGTGACAGGGGCTACGAGCAGTACTTC
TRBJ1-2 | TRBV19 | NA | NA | CASKDSGETYGYTF | TGTGCCAGTAAGGATAGCGGGGAAACATATGGCTACACCTTC
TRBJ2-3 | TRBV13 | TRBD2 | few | CASSSNGLAGTSTDTQYF | TGTGCCAGCAGCTCGAACGGACTAGCGGGAACTAGCACAGATACGCAGTATTTT
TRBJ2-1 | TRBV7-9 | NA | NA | CASSPPGGGSYNEQFF | TGTGCCAGCAGCCCCCCCGGGGGAGGCTCCTACAATGAGCAGTTCTTC
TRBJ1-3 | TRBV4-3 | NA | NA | CASSQQELASGNTIYF | TGCGCCAGCAGTCAGCAGGAGCTAGCCTCTGGAAACACCATATATTTT
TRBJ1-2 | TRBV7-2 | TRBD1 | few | CASSSQGAQLGYTF | TGTGCCAGCAGCTCCCAGGGGGCGCAGCTTGGCTACACCTTC
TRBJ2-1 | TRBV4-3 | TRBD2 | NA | CASSQVRLAGGTGVSEQFF | TGCGCCAGCAGCCAAGTGCGACTAGCGGGGGGAACCGGCGTGAGTGAGCAGTTCTTC
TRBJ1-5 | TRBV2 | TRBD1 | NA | CASSQGANRNQPQHF | TGTGCCAGCAGTCAGGGGGCGAATCGCAATCAGCCCCAGCATTTT
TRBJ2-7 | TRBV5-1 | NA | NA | CASSAGQNFYEQYF | TGCGCCAGCAGCGCGGGACAGAATTTCTACGAGCAGTACTTC